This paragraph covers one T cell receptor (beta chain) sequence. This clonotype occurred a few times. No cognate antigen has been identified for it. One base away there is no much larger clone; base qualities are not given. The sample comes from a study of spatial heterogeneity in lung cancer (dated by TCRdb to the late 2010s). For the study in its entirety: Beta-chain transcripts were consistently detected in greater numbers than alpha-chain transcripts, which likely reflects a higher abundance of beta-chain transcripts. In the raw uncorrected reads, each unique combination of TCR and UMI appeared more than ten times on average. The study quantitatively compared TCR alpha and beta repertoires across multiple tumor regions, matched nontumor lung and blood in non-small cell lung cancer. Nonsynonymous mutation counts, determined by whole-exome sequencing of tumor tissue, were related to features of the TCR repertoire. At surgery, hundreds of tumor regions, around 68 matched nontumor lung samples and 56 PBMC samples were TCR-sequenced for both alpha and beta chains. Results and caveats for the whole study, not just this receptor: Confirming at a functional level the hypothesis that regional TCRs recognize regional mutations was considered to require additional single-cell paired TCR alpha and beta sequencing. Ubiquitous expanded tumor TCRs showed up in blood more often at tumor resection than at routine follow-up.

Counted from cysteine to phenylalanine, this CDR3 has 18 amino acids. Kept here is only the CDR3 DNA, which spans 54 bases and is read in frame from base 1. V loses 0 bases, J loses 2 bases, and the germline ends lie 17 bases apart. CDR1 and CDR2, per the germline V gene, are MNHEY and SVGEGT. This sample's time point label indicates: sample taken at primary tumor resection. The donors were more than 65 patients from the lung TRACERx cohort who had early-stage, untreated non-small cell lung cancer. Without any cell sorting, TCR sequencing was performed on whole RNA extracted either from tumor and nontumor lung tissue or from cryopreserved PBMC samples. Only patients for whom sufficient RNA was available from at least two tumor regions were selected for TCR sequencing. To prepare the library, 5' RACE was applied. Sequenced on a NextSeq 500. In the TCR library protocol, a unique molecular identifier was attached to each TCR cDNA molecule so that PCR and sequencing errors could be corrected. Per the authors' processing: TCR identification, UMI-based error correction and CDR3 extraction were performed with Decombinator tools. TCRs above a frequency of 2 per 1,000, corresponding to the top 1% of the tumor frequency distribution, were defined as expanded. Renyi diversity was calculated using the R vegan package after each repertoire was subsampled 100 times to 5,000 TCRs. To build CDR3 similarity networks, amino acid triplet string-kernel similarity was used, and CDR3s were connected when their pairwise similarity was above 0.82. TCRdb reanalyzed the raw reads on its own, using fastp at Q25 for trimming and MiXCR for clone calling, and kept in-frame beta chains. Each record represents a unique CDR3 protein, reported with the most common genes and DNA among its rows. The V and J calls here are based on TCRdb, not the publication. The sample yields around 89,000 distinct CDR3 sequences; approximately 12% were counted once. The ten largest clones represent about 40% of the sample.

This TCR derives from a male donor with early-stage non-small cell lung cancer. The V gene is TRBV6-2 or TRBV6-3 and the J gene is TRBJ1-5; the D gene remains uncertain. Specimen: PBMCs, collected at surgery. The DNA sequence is TGTGCCAGCAGTTACTCGCAGGAAAGTGCGCCGGGCAATCAGCCCCAGCATTTT. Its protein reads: CASSYSQESAPGNQPQHF.